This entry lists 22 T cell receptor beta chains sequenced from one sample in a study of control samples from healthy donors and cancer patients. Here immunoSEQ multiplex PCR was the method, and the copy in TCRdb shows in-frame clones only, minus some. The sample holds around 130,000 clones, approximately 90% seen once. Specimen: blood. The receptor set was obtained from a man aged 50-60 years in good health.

The CDR3 DNA follows: TGTGCCACCAGCAGTCCTCGGGCTAGCGGGGCATACGAGCAGTACTTC. This codes for CATSSPRASGAYEQYF. This chain links TRBV15 with TRBJ2-7; 9 bases are shared with TRBD2. Germline CDR1 reads LNHNV; CDR2 reads YYDKDF (reference sequence). This CDR3 comprises 16 residues. The trim removed 3 bases at V and 4 bases at J, leaving 10 bases unmatched.

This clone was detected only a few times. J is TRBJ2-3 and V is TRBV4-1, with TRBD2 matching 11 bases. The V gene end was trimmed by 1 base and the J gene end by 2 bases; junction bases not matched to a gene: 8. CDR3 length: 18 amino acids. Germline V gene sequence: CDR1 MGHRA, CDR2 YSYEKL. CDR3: CASSQGLAGGKNTDTQYF. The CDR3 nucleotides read TGCGCCAGCAGCCAAGGTTTAGCGGGGGGGAAAAACACAGATACGCAGTATTTT.

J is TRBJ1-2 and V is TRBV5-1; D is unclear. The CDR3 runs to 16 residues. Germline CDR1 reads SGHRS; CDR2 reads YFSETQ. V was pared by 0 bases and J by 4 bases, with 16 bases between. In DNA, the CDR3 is TGCGCCAGCAGCTTGGGGTTCGGGGATGGAATCTATGGCTACACCTTC. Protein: CASSLGFGDGIYGYTF.

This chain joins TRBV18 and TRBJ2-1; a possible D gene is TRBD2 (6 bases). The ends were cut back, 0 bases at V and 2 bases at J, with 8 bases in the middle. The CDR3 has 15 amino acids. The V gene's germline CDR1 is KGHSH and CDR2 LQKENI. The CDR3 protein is CASSPPEGPYNEQFF. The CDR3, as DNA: TGTGCCAGCTCACCACCGGAGGGTCCCTACAATGAGCAGTTCTTC.

The CDR3 sequence is CASSLRRIRQMNTEAFF. The CDR3 DNA follows: TGTGCCAGCAGCTTGCGTAGGATTCGGCAGATGAACACTGAAGCTTTCTTT. The chain combines TRBV5-6 with TRBJ1-1; unclear D gene. V lost 1 base, J lost 0 bases, and 16 bases lay in between. This CDR3 is 17 amino acids long. Germline CDR1 reads SGHDT; CDR2 reads YYEEEE. Based on the CDR3 plus reference TRBV5-6 and TRBJ1-1, the full variable domain is DAGVTQSPTHLIKTRGQQVTLRCSPKSGHDTVSWYQQALGQGPQFIFQYYEEEERQRGNFPDRFSGHQFPNYSSELNVNALLLGDSALYLCASSLRRIRQMNTEAFFGQGTRLTVV.

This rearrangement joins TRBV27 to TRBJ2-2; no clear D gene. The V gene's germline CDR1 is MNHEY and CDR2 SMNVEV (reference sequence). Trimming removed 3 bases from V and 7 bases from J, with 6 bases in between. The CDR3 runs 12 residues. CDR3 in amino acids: CASSFPGGELFF. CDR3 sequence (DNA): TGTGCCAGCAGTTTCCCAGGCGGGGAGCTGTTTTTT.

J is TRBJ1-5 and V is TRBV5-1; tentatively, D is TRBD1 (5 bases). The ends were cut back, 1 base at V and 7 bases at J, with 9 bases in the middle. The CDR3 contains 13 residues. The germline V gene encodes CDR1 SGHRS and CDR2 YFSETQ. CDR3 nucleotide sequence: TGCGCCAGCAGCTTGTCCTGGGGCCAGCCCCAGCATTTT. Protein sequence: CASSLSWGQPQHF.

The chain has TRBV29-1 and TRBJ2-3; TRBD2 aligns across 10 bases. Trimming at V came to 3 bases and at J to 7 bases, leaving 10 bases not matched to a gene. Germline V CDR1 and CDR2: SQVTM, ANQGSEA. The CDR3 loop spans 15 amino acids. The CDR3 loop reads CSVEGKRGGLNTQYF. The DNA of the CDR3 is TGCAGCGTTGAGGGGAAGCGGGGGGGCCTAAATACGCAGTATTTT.

CDR3 sequence (DNA): TGTGCCAGCAGTTTAGCGGGGGGGAGCACAGATACGCAGTATTTT. It codes for CASSLAGGSTDTQYF. The V gene is TRBV7-3, the J gene TRBJ2-3; 11 nucleotides line up with TRBD2. V dropped 6 bases and J dropped 0; count of bases not matched to a gene: 2. Germline loops: CDR1 SGHTA, CDR2 FQGTGA. CDR3 length equals 15 residues. Filled out from reference TRBV7-3 and TRBJ2-3, the complete variable domain reads GAGVSQTPSNKVTEKGKYVELRCDPISGHTALYWYRQSLGQGPEFLIYFQGTGAADDSGLPNDRFFAVRPEGSVSTLKIQRTERGDSAVYLCASSLAGGSTDTQYFGPGTRLTVL.

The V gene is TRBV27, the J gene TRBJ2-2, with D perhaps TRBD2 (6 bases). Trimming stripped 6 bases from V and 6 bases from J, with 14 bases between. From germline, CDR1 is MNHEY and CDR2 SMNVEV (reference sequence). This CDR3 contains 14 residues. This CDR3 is CASSRILASGELFF. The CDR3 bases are TGTGCCAGCAGCCGGATACTAGCTTCCGGGGAGCTGTTTTTT.

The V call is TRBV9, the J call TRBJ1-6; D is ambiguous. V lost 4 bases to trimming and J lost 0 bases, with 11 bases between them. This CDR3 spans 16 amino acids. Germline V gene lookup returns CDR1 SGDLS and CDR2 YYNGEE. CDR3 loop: CASSPDASSYNSPLHF. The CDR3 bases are TGTGCCAGCAGCCCGGACGCGAGCTCCTATAATTCACCCCTCCACTTT. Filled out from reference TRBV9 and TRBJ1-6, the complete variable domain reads DSGVTQTPKHLITATGQRVTLRCSPRSGDLSVYWYQQSLDQGLQFLIQYYNGEERAKGNILERFSAQQFPDLHSELNLSSLELGDSALYFCASSPDASSYNSPLHFGNGTRLTVT.

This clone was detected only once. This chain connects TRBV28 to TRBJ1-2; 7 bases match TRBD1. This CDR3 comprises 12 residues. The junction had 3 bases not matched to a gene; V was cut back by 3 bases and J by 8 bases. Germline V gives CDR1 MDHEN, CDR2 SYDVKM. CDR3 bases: TGTGCCAGCAGTTTGCGACAGGGCGGCTACACCTTC. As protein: CASSLRQGGYTF.

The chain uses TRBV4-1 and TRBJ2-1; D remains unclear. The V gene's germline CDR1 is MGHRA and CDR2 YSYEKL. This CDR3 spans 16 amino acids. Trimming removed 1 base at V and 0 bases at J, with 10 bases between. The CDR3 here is CASSQGMGYSYNEQFF. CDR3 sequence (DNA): TGCGCCAGCAGCCAAGGAATGGGCTACTCCTACAATGAGCAGTTCTTC.

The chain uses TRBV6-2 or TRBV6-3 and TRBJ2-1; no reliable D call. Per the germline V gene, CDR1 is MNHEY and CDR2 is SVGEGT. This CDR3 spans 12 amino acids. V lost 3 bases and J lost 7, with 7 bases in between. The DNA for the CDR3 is TGTGCCAGCAGTTATGCTGCGAATGAGCAGTTCTTC. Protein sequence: CASSYAANEQFF.

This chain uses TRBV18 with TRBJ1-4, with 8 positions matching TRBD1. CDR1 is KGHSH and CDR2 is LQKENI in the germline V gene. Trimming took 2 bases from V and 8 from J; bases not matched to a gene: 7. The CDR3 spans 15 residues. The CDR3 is CASSPSTGGREKLFF. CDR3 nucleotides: TGTGCCAGCTCACCATCCACAGGGGGACGGGAAAAACTGTTTTTT.

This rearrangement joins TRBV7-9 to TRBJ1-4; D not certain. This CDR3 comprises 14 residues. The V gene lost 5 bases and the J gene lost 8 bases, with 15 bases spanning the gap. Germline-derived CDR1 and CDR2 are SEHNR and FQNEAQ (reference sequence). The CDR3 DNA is TGTGCCAGCAGCCAGGAGTACCCGTTGGAAAAACTGTTTTTT. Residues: CASSQEYPLEKLFF.

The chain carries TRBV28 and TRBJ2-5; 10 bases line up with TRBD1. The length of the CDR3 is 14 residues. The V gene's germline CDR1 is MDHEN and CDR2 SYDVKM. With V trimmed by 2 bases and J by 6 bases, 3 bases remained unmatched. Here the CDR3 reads CASSLGQGGQTQYF. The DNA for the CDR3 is TGTGCCAGCAGTTTAGGACAGGGGGGTCAGACCCAGTACTTC.

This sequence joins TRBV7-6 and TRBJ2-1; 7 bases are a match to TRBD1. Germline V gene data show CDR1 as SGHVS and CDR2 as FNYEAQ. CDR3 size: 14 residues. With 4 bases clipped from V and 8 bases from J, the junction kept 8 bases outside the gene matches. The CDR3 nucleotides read TGTGCCAGCAGCTCTGAAGGGGGCGCGGATGAGCAGTTCTTC. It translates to CASSSEGGADEQFF. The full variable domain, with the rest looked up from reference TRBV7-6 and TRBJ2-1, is GAGVSQSPRYKVTKRGQDVALRCDPISGHVSLYWYRQALGQGPEFLTYFNYEAQQDKSGLPNDRFSAERPEGSISTLTIQRTEQRDSAMYRCASSSEGGADEQFFGPGTRLTVL.

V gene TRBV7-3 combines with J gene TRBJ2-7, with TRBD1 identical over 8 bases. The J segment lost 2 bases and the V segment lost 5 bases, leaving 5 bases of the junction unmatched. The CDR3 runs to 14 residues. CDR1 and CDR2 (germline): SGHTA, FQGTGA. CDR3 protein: CASSPDRGAYEQYF. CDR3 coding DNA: TGTGCCAGCAGCCCTGACAGGGGAGCCTACGAGCAGTACTTC.

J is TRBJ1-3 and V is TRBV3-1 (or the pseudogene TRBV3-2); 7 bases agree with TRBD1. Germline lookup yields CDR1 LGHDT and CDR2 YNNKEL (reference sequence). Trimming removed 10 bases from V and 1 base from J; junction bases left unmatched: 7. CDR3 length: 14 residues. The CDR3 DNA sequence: TGTGCCACAAGACAGGGTGGGTCTGGAAACACCATATATTTT. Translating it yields CATRQGGSGNTIYF.

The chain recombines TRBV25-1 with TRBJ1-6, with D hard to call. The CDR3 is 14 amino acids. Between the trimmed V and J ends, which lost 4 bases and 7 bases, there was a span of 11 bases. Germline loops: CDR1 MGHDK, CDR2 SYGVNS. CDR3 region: CASSVRAANSPLHF. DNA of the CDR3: TGTGCCAGCAGTGTCCGGGCCGCGAATTCACCCCTCCACTTT.

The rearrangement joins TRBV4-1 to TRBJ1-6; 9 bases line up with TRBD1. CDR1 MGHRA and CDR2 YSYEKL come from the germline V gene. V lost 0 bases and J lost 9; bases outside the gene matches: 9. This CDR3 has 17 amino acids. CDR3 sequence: CASSQDDRDRVASPLHF. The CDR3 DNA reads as TGCGCCAGCAGCCAAGATGACCGGGACAGGGTAGCTTCACCCCTCCACTTT.